A selection of T cell receptor beta chains follows, all from one sample in a study of T and B cells in COVID-19 patients. TCRdb recomputed calls from the multiplex PCR reads with MiXCR, one row per CDR3 protein. The table shows fewer than 15,000 distinct CDR3 sequences, with about 25% occurring only once. Sequences were obtained from blood. The receptors were gathered from a human donor who had recovered from COVID-19. Both conserved end residues are part of each CDR3. A D gene is named only where the DNA matches it firmly. Part of the rows lack a size; the others show once, few, many or a class for expanded clones.

V gene,D gene,J gene,clone size,CDR3 DNA,CDR3 protein
TRBV19,NA,TRBJ1-4,medium-sized,TGTGCCAGTAGTATAGTCCTGGGGGGTGTTAATGAAAAACTGTTTTTT,CASSIVLGGVNEKLFF
TRBV5-4,NA,TRBJ2-7,few,TGTGCCAGCAGCCGGCTGACAAACTTGTACGAGCAGTACTTC,CASSRLTNLYEQYF
TRBV6-2/TRBV6-3,TRBD2,TRBJ2-1,NA,TGTGCCAGCGGAACTAGCGGGGGATTCAATGAGCAGTTCTTC,CASGTSGGFNEQFF
TRBV19,NA,TRBJ1-5,NA,TGTGCCAGTAGTTTAGACGCCCCAAATCAGCCCCAGCATTTT,CASSLDAPNQPQHF
TRBV7-9,NA,TRBJ2-7,NA,TGTGCCGGCAGCTTAGGGGTGGGGCAGGTCCACGAGCAGTACTTC,CAGSLGVGQVHEQYF
TRBV19,TRBD2,TRBJ2-3,NA,TGTGCCAGTAGTATGGCGGGGGGTAGCACAGATACGCAGTATTTT,CASSMAGGSTDTQYF
TRBV10-3,TRBD1,TRBJ1-5,NA,TGTGCCATCAGTGAGTCGGGACAGGGGAGTCAGCCCCAGCATTTT,CAISESGQGSQPQHF
TRBV6-1,NA,TRBJ1-2,many,TGTGCCAACTCCCAGGGGACCTATGGCTACACCTTC,CANSQGTYGYTF
TRBV11-2,TRBD2,TRBJ2-1,few,TGTGCCAGCAGCTTCCCCGACACCAACCTAGCGGGAGACCACAATGAGCAGTTCTTC,CASSFPDTNLAGDHNEQFF
TRBV6-5,TRBD2,TRBJ2-1,NA,TGTGCCAGCAGTATTAGCGGGAGGTCGTACAATGAGCAGTTCTTC,CASSISGRSYNEQFF
TRBV5-1,NA,TRBJ2-5,NA,TGCGCCAGCAGCTTGTTTACAGGCAGTCAAGAGACCCAGTACTTC,CASSLFTGSQETQYF
TRBV12-3/TRBV12-4,NA,TRBJ2-7,few,TGTGCCAGCAGTCTATCGGCACCGACCTACGAGCAGTACTTC,CASSLSAPTYEQYF
TRBV11-2,NA,TRBJ2-3,NA,TGTGCCAGCAGCTTAGTAGCGGAGGGGGCAGATACGCAGTATTTT,CASSLVAEGADTQYF
TRBV6-4,TRBD2,TRBJ2-1,many,TGTGCCAGCAGTGAGGGGCGGGAGGCTTGGAATGAGCAGTTCTTC,CASSEGREAWNEQFF
TRBV5-6,NA,TRBJ2-5,medium-sized,TGTGCCAGCACCACGACCGGCCAAGAGACCCAGTACTTC,CASTTTGQETQYF
TRBV5-4,TRBD1,TRBJ1-5,NA,TGTGCCAGCAGCTTTGGGACAGGGGCGATCGGTTATAGCAATCAGCCCCAGCATTTT,CASSFGTGAIGYSNQPQHF